This is a list of T cell receptor beta chains from one sample in a study of shared T cell receptors in the human thymus. Sequenced by immunoSEQ multiplex PCR; TCRdb stores in-frame clones only, minus some. The profile shows hundreds of thousands of clones, about 87% of them singletons. Separately, the same data were catalogued under a study of human thymus T cells.

Sequenced input: thymocytes. The source of these receptors is a boy under two years old with a congenital heart defect. Both conserved end residues are trimmed from each CDR3. Fields, in order: V gene, J gene, CDR3 protein.

V gene: TRBV4-1
J gene: TRBJ1-2
CDR3 protein: ASSQDRAGGNYGYT

V gene: TRBV5-6
J gene: TRBJ2-1
CDR3 protein: ASSHHRDTHLVPHNEQF

V gene: TRBV28
J gene: TRBJ2-7
CDR3 protein: ASRLTPRGPYEQY

V gene: TRBV29-1
J gene: TRBJ1-2
CDR3 protein: SVVRAGNYGYT

V gene: TRBV7-9
J gene: TRBJ1-1
CDR3 protein: ASSRQQDKANTEAF

V gene: TRBV6-5
J gene: TRBJ1-1
CDR3 protein: ASSQRGGTEAF

V gene: TRBV11-3
J gene: TRBJ2-1
CDR3 protein: ASSLSTTSGGSHNEQF

V gene: TRBV4-1
J gene: TRBJ1-6
CDR3 protein: ASSQAESPSIGGTLH

V gene: TRBV23-1
J gene: TRBJ2-7
CDR3 protein: ASSQQRIRVWSYEQY

V gene: TRBV27
J gene: TRBJ1-1
CDR3 protein: ASSLVGTGMNTEAF

V gene: TRBV7-9
J gene: TRBJ2-2
CDR3 protein: ASRRGTLLGTGELF

V gene: TRBV18
J gene: TRBJ2-7
CDR3 protein: ASSRTSGGESSYEQY

V gene: TRBV9
J gene: TRBJ2-4
CDR3 protein: ASSPDRGANIQY

V gene: TRBV4-3
J gene: TRBJ2-1
CDR3 protein: ASSQEPGTGGNEQF

V gene: TRBV4-3
J gene: TRBJ2-7
CDR3 protein: ASSQENSGSWSEQY

V gene: TRBV27
J gene: TRBJ1-2
CDR3 protein: ASSFKGQSVYGYT

V gene: TRBV27
J gene: TRBJ1-1
CDR3 protein: ASSPWGGPNQKNTEAF

V gene: TRBV9
J gene: TRBJ2-7
CDR3 protein: ASGRLAGGDEQY

V gene: TRBV5-8
J gene: TRBJ2-3
CDR3 protein: ASSLVGTGTDTQY